This T cell receptor beta chain was obtained from a study of shared clonotypes between healthy human individuals. Study-wide background: The donors, a couple of women and a few men, were aged 18 to 49.

The study separated CD4+ cells into CD45RA+ naive and CD45RA-negative memory subsets. Using immunoSEQ multiplex PCR, the repertoire was profiled, and TCRdb retains in-frame clones only, with some absent. The table includes some 1,600,000 clones, 95% to 99% detected once. Sequences were obtained from naive CD4+ T cells sorted from blood. Subset here: CD45RA+ positively selected. The sequence was collected from a young man in good health.

The CDR3 bases are TGTGCCAGCAAGGACCCTAACACCGGGGAGCTGTTTTTT. Translated: CASKDPNTGELFF. This chain connects TRBV28 to TRBJ2-2; the D is unclear. Germline V gene lookup returns CDR1 MDHEN and CDR2 SYDVKM. V was cut by 7 bases and J by 2 bases, with 8 bases left in between. CDR3 length: 13 amino acids.